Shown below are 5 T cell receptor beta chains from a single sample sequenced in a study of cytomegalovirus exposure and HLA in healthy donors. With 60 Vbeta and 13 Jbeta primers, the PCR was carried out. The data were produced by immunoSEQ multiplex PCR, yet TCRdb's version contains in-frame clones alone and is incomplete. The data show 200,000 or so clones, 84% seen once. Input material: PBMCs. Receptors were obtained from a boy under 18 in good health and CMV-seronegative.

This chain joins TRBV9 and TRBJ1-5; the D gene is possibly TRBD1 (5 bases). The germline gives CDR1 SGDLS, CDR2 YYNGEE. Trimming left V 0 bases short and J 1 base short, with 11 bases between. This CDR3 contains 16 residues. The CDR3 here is CASSVGGGESNQPQHF. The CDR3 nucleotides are TGTGCCAGCAGCGTAGGGGGAGGGGAAAGCAATCAGCCCCAGCATTTT.

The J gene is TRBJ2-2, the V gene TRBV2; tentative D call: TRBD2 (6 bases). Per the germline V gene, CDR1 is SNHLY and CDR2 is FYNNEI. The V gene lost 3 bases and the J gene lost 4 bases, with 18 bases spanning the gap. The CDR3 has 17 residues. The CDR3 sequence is CASSEGPASGVTGELFF. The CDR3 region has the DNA TGTGCCAGCAGTGAGGGCCCGGCTTCGGGGGTCACCGGGGAGCTGTTTTTT.

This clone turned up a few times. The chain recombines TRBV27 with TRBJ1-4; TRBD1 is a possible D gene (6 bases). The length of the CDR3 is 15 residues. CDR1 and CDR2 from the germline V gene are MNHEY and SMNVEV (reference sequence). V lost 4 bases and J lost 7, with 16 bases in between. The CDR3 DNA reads TGTGCCAGCAGTTCCAATACAGGGTCGGGTGAAAAACTGTTTTTT. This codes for CASSSNTGSGEKLFF. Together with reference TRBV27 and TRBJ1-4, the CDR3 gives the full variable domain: EAQVTQNPRYLITVTGKKLTVTCSQNMNHEYMSWYRQDPGLGLRQIYYSMNVEVTDKGDVPEGYKVSRKEKRNFPLILESPSPNQTSLYFCASSSNTGSGEKLFFGSGTQLSVL.

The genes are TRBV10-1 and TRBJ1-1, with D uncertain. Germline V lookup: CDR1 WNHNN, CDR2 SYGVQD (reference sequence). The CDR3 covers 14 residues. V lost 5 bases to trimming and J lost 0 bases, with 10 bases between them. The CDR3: CASSPDGLNTEAFF. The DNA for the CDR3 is TGCGCCAGCAGTCCCGACGGGTTGAACACTGAAGCTTTCTTT.

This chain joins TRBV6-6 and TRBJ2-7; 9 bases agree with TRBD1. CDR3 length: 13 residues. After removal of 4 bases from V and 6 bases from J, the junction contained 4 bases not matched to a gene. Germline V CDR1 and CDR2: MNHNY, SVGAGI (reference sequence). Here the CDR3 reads CASSWDRAGEQYF. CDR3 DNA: TGTGCCAGCAGTTGGGACAGGGCCGGCGAGCAGTACTTC.